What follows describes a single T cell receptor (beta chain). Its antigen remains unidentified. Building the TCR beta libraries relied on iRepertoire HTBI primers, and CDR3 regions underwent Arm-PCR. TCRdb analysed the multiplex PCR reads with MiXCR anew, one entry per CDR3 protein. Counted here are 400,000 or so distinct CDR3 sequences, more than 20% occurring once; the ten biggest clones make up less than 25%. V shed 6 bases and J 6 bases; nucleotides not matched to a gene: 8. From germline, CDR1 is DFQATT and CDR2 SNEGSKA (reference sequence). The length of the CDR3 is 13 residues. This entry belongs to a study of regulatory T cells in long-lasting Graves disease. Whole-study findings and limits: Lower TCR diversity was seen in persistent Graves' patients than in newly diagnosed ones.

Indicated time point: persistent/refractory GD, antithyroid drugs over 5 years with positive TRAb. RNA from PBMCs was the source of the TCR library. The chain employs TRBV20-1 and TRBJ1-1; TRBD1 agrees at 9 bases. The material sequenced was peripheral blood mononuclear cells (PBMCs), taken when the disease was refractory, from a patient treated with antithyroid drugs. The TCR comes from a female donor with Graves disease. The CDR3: CSAGRQGVAEAFF. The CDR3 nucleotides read TGCAGTGCGGGGCGACAGGGGGTGGCTGAAGCTTTCTTT.